The clone carrying this T cell receptor beta chain was counted a few times. In the authors' workflow: Reference gene primer amplification gave nucleated cell count estimates. Using immunoSEQ multiplex PCR, the repertoire was profiled, and TCRdb retains in-frame clones only, with some absent. That table is the source of V, J and clone size, and D and trimming were worked out from the DNA. The sample consists of roughly 120,000 clones, over 65% of them appearing once. The sample originates from a study of blood T cell repertoires in COVID-19. As for the study in general: COVID-19 samples from acute and convalescent phases originated in the United States, Italy and Spain. From T cells, B-cell-depleted T cells, or PBMCs came the material, which was cDNA or gDNA.

Germline CDR1 is SGHTS and CDR2 is YDEGEE. The V end lost 6 bases, the J end lost 1 base, and 11 bases lay between the germline ends. CDR3 length equals 14 residues. This rearrangement joins TRBV5-8 to TRBJ2-4; D perhaps matches TRBD2 (5 bases). Sequenced material: peripheral blood. This TCR came from a woman older than 75 with acute or convalescent COVID-19. This CDR3 is CASTQDFAKNIQYF. The DNA of the CDR3 is TGTGCCAGCACCCAGGACTTTGCCAAAAACATTCAGTACTTC.